The T cell receptor (beta chain) under discussion was sequenced for a study of technical replicates of blood from several donors. The table came from immunoSEQ multiplex PCR; TCRdb's copy has only in-frame clones and leaves some out. The sample yields approximately 52,000 clones, about 82% seen once. Trimming cost V 3 bases and J 1 base; bases outside gene matches: 2. The CDR3 has 14 residues. Germline CDR1 and CDR2: SGHNT and YYREEE (reference sequence). Sequenced material: PBMCs. This TCR was recovered from a human donor in good health. Some clones in this sample may be carry-over from other donors' samples. The chain combines TRBV5-4 with TRBJ1-1; TRBD1 matches at 8 bases. The CDR3 sequence: CASSWTGSNTEAFF. Here the CDR3 DNA reads TGTGCCAGCAGCTGGACAGGGTCGAACACTGAAGCTTTCTTT. Filled out from reference TRBV5-4 and TRBJ1-1, the complete variable domain reads ETGVTQSPTHLIKTRGQQVTLRCSSQSGHNTVSWYQQALGQGPQFIFQYYREEENGRGNFPPRFSGLQFPNYSSELNVNALELDDSALYLCASSWTGSNTEAFFGQGTRLTVV.